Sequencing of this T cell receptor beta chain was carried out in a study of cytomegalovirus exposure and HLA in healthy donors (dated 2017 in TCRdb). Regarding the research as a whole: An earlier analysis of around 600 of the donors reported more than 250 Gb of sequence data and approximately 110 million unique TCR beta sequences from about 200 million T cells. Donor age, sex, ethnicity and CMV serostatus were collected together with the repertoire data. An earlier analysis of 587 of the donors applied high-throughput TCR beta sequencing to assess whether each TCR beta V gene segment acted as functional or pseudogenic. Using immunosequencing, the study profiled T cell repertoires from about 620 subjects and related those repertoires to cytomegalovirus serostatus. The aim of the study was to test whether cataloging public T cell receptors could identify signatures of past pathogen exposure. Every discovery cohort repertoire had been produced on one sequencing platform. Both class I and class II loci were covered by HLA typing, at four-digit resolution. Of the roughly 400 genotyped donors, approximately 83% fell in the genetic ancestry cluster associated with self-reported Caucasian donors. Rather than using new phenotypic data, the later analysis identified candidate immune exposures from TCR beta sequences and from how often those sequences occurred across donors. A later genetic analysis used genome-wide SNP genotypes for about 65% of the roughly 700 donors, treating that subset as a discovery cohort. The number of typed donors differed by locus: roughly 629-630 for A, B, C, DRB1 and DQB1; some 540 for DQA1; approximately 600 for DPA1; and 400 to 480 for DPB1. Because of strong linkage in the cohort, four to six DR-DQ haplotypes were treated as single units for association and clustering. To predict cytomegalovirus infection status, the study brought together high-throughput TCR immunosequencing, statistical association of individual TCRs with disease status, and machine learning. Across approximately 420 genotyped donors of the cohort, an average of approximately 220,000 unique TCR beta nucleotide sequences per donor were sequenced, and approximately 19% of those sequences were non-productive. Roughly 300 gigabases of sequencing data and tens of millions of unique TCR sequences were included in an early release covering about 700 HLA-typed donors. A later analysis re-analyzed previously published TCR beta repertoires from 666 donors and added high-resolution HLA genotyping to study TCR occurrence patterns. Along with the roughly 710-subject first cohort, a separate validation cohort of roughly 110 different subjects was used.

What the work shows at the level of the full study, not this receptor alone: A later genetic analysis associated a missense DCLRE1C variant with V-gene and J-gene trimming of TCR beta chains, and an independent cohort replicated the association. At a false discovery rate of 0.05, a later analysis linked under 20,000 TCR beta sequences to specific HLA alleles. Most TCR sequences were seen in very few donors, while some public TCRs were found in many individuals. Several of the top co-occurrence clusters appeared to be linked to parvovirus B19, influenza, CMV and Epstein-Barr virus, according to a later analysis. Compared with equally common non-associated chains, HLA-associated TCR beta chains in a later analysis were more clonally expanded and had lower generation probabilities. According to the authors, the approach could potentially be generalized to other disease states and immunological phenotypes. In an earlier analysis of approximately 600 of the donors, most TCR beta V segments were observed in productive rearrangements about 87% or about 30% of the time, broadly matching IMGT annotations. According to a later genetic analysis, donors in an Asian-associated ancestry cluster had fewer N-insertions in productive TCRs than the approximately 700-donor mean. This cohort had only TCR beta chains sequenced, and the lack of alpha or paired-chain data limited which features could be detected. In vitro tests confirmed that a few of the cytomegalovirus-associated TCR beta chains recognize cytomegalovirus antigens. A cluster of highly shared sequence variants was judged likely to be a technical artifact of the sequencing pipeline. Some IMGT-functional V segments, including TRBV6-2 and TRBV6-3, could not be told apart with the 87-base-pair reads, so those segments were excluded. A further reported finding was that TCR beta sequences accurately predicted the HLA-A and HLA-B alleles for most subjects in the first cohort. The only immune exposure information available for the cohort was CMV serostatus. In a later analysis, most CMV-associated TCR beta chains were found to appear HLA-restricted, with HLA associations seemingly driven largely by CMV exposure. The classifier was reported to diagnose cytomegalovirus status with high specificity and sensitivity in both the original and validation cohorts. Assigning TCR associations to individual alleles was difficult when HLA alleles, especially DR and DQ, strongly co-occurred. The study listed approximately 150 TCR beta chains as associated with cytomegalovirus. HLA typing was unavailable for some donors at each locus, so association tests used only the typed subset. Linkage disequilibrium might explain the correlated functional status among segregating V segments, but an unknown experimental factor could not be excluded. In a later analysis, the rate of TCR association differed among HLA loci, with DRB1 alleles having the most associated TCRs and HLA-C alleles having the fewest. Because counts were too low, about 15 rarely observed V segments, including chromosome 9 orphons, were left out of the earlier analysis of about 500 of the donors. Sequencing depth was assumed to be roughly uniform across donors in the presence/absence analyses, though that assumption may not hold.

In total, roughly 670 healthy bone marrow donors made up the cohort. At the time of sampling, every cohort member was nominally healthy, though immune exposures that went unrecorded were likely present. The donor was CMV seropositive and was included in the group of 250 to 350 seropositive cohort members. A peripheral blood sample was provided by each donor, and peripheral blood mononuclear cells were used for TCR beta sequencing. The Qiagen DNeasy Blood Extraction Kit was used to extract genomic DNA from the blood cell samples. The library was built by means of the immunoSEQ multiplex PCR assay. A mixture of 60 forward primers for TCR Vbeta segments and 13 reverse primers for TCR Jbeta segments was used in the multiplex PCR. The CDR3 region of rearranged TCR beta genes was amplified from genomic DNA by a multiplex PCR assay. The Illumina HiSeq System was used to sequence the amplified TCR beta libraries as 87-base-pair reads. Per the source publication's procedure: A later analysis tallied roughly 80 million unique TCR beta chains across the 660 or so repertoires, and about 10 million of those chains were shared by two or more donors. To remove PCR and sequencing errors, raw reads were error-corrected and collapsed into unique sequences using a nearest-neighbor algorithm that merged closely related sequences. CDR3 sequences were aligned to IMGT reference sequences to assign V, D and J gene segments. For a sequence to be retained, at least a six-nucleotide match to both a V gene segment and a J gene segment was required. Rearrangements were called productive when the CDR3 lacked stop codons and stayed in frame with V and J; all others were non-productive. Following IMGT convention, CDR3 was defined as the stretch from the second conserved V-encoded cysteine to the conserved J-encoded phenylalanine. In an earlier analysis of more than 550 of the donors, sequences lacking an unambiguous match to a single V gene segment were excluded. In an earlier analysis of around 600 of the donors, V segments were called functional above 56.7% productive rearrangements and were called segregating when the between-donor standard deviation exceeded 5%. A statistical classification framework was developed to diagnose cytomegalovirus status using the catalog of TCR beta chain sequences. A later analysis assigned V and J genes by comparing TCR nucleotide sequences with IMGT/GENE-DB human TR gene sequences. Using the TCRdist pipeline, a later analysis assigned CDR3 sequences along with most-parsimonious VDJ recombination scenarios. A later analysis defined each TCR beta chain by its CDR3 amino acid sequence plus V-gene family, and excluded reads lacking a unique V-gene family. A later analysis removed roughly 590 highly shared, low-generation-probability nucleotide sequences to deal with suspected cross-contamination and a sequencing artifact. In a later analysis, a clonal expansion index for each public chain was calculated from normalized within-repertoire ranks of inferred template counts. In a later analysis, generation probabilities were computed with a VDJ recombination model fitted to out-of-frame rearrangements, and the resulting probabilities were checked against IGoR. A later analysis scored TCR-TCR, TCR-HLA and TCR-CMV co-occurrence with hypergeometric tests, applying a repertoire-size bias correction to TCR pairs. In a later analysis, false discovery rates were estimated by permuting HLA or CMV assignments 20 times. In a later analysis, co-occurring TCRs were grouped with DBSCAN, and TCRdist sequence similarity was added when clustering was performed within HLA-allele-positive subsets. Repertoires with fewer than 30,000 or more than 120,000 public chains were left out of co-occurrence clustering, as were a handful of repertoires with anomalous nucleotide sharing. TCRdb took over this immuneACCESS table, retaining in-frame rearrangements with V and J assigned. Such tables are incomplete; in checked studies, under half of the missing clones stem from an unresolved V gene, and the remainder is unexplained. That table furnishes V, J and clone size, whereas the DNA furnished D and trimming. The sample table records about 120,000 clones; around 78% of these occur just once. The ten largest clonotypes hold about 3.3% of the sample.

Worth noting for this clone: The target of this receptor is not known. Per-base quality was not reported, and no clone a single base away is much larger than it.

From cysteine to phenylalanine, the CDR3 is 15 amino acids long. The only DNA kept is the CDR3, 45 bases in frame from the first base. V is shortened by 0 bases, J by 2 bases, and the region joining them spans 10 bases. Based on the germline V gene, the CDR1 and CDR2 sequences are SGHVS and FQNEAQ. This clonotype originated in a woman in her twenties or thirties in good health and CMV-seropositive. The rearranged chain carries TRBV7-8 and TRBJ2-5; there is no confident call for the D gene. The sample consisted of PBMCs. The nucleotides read TGTGCCAGCAGCTTAGCCCTGACTCGACAAGAGACCCAGTACTTC. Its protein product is CASSLALTRQETQYF. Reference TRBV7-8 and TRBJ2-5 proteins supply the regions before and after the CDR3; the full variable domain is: GAGVSQSPRYKVAKRGQDVALRCDPISGHVSLFWYQQALGQGPEFLTYFQNEAQLDKSGLPSDRFFAERPEGSVSTLKIQRTQQEDSAVYLCASSLALTRQETQYFGPGTRLLVL.